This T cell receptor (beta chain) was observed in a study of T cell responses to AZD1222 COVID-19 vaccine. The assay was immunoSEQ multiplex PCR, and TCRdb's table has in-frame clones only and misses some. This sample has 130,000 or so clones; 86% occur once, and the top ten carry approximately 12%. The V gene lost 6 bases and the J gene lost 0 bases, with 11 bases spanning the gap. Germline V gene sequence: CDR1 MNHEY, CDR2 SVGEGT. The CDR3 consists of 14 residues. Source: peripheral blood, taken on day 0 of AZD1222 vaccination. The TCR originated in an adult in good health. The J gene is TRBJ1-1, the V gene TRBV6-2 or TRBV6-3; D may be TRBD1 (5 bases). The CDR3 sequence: CASSRVYLNTEAFF. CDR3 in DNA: TGTGCCAGCAGCAGGGTATACTTGAACACTGAAGCTTTCTTT.